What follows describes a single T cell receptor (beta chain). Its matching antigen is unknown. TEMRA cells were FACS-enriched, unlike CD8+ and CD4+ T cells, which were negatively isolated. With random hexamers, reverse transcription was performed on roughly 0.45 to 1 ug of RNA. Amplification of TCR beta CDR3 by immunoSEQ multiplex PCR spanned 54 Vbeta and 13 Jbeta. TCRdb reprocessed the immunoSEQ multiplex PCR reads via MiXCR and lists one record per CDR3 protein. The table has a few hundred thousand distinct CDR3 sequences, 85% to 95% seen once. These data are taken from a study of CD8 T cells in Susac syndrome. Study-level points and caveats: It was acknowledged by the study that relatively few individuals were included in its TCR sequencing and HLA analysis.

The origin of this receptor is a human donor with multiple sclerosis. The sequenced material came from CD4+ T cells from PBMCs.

This CDR3 is CASSLGGASYNEQFF. The CDR3 DNA sequence: TGTGCCAGCAGCTTGGGGGGGGCATCCTACAATGAGCAGTTCTTC. The chain has TRBV7-6 and TRBJ2-1; weak D call: TRBD2 (7 bases). Germline-derived CDR1 and CDR2 are SGHVS and FNYEAQ. Trimming removed 3 bases from V and 1 base from J, with 10 bases in between. CDR3 length: 15 amino acids.